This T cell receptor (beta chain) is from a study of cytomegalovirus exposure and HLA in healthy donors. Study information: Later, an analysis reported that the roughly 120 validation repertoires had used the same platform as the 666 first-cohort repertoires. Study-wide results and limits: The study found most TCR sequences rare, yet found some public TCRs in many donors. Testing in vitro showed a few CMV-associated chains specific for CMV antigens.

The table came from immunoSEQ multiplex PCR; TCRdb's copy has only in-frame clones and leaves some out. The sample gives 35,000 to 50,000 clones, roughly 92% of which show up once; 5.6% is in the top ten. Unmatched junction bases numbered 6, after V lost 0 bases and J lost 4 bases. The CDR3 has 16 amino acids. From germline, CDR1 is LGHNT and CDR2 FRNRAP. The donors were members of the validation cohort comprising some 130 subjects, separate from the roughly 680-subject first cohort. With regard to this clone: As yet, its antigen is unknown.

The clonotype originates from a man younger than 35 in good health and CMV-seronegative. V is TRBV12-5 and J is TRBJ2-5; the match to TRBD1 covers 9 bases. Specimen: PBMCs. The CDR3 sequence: CASGLVEGTGIETQYF. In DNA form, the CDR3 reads TGTGCTAGTGGTTTGGTCGAGGGGACAGGGATAGAGACCCAGTACTTC. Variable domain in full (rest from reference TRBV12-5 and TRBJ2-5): DARVTQTPRHKVTEMGQEVTMRCQPILGHNTVFWYRQTMMQGLELLAYFRNRAPLDDSGMPKDRFSAEMPDATLATLKIQPSEPRDSAVYFCASGLVEGTGIETQYFGPGTRLLVL.